Following are 31 T cell receptor beta chains from one sample sequenced in a study of blood T cell repertoires in COVID-19. Assay used: immunoSEQ multiplex PCR; TCRdb lists only in-frame clones, some missing. This repertoire shows around 200,000 clones, nearly 90% found once; its top ten account for about 2.1%. The sample was PBMCs or T cells enriched from blood (not recorded which). These TCRs come from a woman aged 35 to 49 with acute COVID-19.

This sequence joins TRBV2 and TRBJ2-1, with D possibly being TRBD2 (7 bases). Germline CDR1 reads SNHLY; CDR2 reads FYNNEI. V lost 5 bases and J lost 7, with 30 bases in between. This CDR3 has 19 amino acids. The DNA of the CDR3 is TGTGCCAGCAGTTTGCTAAGGCCAGGGGAGGGGAGTGGAGAGAATGAGCAGTTCTTC. Its protein is CASSLLRPGEGSGENEQFF.

The genes are TRBV7-8 and TRBJ2-7; D remains ambiguous. V lost 3 bases to trimming and J lost 2 bases, with 11 bases between them. This CDR3 has 14 residues. Germline CDR1 and CDR2: SGHVS and FQNEAQ. For the CDR3, the DNA is TGTGCCAGCAGCTTGGGCCAGCCCCCCTACGAGCAGTACTTC. Translation: CASSLGQPPYEQYF. The complete variable domain, with remaining parts taken from reference TRBV7-8 and TRBJ2-7, reads GAGVSQSPRYKVAKRGQDVALRCDPISGHVSLFWYQQALGQGPEFLTYFQNEAQLDKSGLPSDRFFAERPEGSVSTLKIQRTQQEDSAVYLCASSLGQPPYEQYFGPGTRLTVT.

The chain combines TRBV5-8 with TRBJ1-4, with no clear D. Germline V lookup: CDR1 SGHTS, CDR2 YDEGEE. The CDR3 runs 15 residues. Trimming removed 0 bases at V and 4 bases at J, with 10 bases between. The CDR3 nucleotides are TGTGCCAGCAGCTTGGCAGGACTGAGTAATGAAAAACTGTTTTTT. Protein product: CASSLAGLSNEKLFF.

Worth noting for this clone: The junction shows a germline mismatch at one end, possibly a read error. The chain joins TRBV18 to TRBJ1-1; D might be TRBD1 (6 bases). This CDR3 comprises 16 residues. Germline lookup yields CDR1 KGHSH and CDR2 LQKENI. CDR3 region: CASSPQPGHRYTEAFF. The CDR3 coding sequence is TGTGCCAGCTCACCTCAGCCGGGACACCGCTACACAGAAGCTTTCTTT. The whole variable domain, filled in from reference TRBV18 and TRBJ1-1, reads NAGVMQNPRHLVRRRGQEARLRCSPMKGHSHVYWYRQLPEEGLKFMVYLQKENIIDESGMPKERFSAEFPKEGPSILRIQQVVRGDSAAYFCASSPQPGHRYTEAFFGQGTRLTVV.

The chain combines TRBV2 with TRBJ2-1; 14 bases map to TRBD2. The J segment lost 4 bases and the V segment lost 6 bases, leaving 8 bases of the junction unmatched. Germline loops: CDR1 SNHLY, CDR2 FYNNEI. The CDR3 is made up of 17 amino acids. Written as DNA, the CDR3 is TGTGCCAGCAGACAGGGACTAGCGGGGGCGTGGTACAATGAGCAGTTCTTC. Protein product: CASRQGLAGAWYNEQFF. The variable domain in full, with the rest retrieved from reference TRBV2 and TRBJ2-1, is EPEVTQTPSHQVTQMGQEVILRCVPISNHLYFYWYRQILGQKVEFLVSFYNNEISEKSEIFDDQFSVERPDGSNFTLKIRSTKLEDSAMYFCASRQGLAGAWYNEQFFGPGTRLTVL.

The V gene is TRBV18, the J gene TRBJ2-1; 9 bases are shared with TRBD1. The CDR3 covers 17 residues. Per germline, CDR1 KGHSH and CDR2 LQKENI. V lost 3 bases, J lost 2 bases, and 8 bases stayed unmatched. The CDR3 loop reads CASSPLGTGQAYNEQFF. The CDR3 bases are TGTGCCAGCTCACCTCTAGGGACAGGGCAGGCCTACAATGAGCAGTTCTTC.

V and J are TRBV29-1 and TRBJ2-1; the match to TRBD2 covers 7 bases. Germline CDR1 SQVTM, CDR2 ANQGSEA. The CDR3 has 15 residues. V shed 4 bases, J shed 5 bases, and the junction held 11 bases outside the gene matches. The CDR3 loop is CSVAGGRGTNNEQFF. In DNA form, the CDR3 reads TGCAGCGTTGCTGGTGGGCGGGGGACCAACAATGAGCAGTTCTTC.

This clone has only a few counts. V usage is TRBV6-5 and J usage is TRBJ2-7, with 8 bases lining up with TRBD2. The CDR3 is made up of 13 amino acids. Germline CDR1 reads MNHEY; CDR2 reads SVGAGI. After removal of 5 bases from V and 2 bases from J, the junction contained 2 bases not matched to a gene. Here the CDR3 DNA reads TGTGCCAGCAGTAGCGGGGGAACCTACGAGCAGTACTTC. This codes for CASSSGGTYEQYF.

V gene TRBV29-1 combines with J gene TRBJ2-1, with a tentative D call TRBD1 (6 bases). The CDR3 is 13 amino acids. V lost 4 bases and J lost 6, with 13 bases in between. Germline V gives CDR1 SQVTM, CDR2 ANQGSEA. CDR3 loop: CSVVGTPSNEQFF. The CDR3 DNA reads TGCAGCGTTGTGGGGACACCCTCCAATGAGCAGTTCTTC.

This chain joins TRBV3-1 (or the pseudogene TRBV3-2) and TRBJ1-2; unclear D gene. Germline V gene lookup returns CDR1 LGHDT and CDR2 YNNKEL (reference sequence). The V end lost 5 bases, the J end lost 4 bases, and 5 bases lay between the germline ends. This CDR3 contains 11 residues. The CDR3 sequence: CASSYSYGYTF. The CDR3 DNA is TGTGCCAGCAGCTACAGCTATGGCTACACCTTC.

The CDR3 DNA is TGTGCCACCAGTGCGGGACAGAGAATCCAAGAGACCCAGTACTTC. This codes for CATSAGQRIQETQYF. The J gene is TRBJ2-5, the V gene TRBV15; possible D gene TRBD1, 7 bases. The germline V gene has CDR1 LNHNV and CDR2 YYDKDF (reference sequence). Trimming took 6 bases from V and 1 from J, leaving 15 bases between them. The CDR3 runs 15 residues. The full variable domain, rest sourced from reference TRBV15 and TRBJ2-5, is DAMVIQNPRYQVTQFGKPVTLSCSQTLNHNVMYWYQQKSSQAPKLLFHYYDKDFNNEADTPDNFQSRRPNTSFCFLDIRSPGLGDTAMYLCATSAGQRIQETQYFGPGTRLLVL.

The chain combines TRBV15 with TRBJ1-5, with D uncertain. The germline V gene encodes CDR1 LNHNV and CDR2 YYDKDF (reference sequence). V lost 1 base and J 4 bases, leaving 8 bases between the germline ends. CDR3 length: 14 amino acids. CDR3 in amino acids: CATSRGVLNQPQHF. The DNA for the CDR3 is TGTGCCACCAGCAGAGGAGTTTTGAATCAGCCCCAGCATTTT.

The CDR3 reads CASSTHGDRNTEAFF. The CDR3 DNA follows: TGTGCCAGCAGCACCCACGGAGATAGGAACACTGAAGCTTTCTTT. The rearrangement links TRBV5-6 to TRBJ1-1; no clear D gene. The CDR3 sequence is 15 residues long. V lost 4 bases and J lost 1, with 14 bases in between. CDR1 SGHDT and CDR2 YYEEEE come from the germline V gene.

This clone showed up just a few times. The chain uses TRBV7-6 and TRBJ2-6; TRBD1 agrees at 8 bases. Germline CDR1 and CDR2: SGHVS and FNYEAQ. The CDR3 spans 19 residues. V shed 4 bases, J shed 0 bases, and the junction held 11 bases outside the gene matches. Written as DNA, the CDR3 is TGTGCCAGCAGCTACAGTCCGGGACAGGAGACCTCTGGGGCCAACGTCCTGACTTTC. Translating it yields CASSYSPGQETSGANVLTF.

V and J are TRBV19 and TRBJ2-3; 9 nucleotides agree with TRBD2. This CDR3 region has 13 residues. Germline V gives CDR1 LNHDA, CDR2 SQIVND (reference sequence). Written as DNA, the CDR3 is TGTGCGACCCGGCGGGGGGGAACAGATACGCAGTATTTT. Encoded protein: CATRRGGTDTQYF.

The chain combines TRBV5-1 with TRBJ2-7, with D perhaps matching TRBD2 (6 bases). Germline V gene lookup returns CDR1 SGHRS and CDR2 YFSETQ. The CDR3 contains 14 residues. The ends were cut back, 0 bases at V and 4 bases at J, with 11 bases in the middle. CDR3 sequence reads: CASSLGGRTYEQYF. Here the CDR3 DNA reads TGCGCCAGCAGCTTGGGGGGGAGGACTTACGAGCAGTACTTC.

The V call is TRBV4-1, the J call TRBJ2-7, with TRBD2 identical over 7 bases. Germline trimming cut 3 bases from V and 3 bases from J; bases unmatched to any gene: 8. CDR3 size: 15 residues. In germline, CDR1 is MGHRA, CDR2 YSYEKL. CDR3 bases: TGCGCCAGCAGCCACGGCGGGAGAGGAATCTACGAGCAGTACTTC. The encoded protein is CASSHGGRGIYEQYF.

The chain recombines TRBV7-2 with TRBJ1-2; 10 nucleotides line up with TRBD1. V gave up 2 bases and J gave up 4 bases; unmatched junction bases: 7. CDR3 length: 16 amino acids. CDR1 and CDR2 (germline): SGHTA, FQGNSA. The CDR3 sequence: CASSLTRTGGVYGYTF. In DNA, the CDR3 is TGTGCCAGCAGCTTAACCCGGACAGGGGGAGTCTATGGCTACACCTTC.

The chain has TRBV5-1 and TRBJ2-7; D uncertain. Germline CDR1 and CDR2: SGHRS and YFSETQ. The CDR3 is 13 residues long. Trimming removed 0 bases at V and 9 bases at J, with 13 bases between. CDR3 protein: CASSLGGVVAQYF. For the CDR3, the DNA is TGCGCCAGCAGCTTGGGTGGTGTAGTTGCGCAGTACTTC. Filled out from reference TRBV5-1 and TRBJ2-7, the complete variable domain reads KAGVTQTPRYLIKTRGQQVTLSCSPISGHRSVSWYQQTPGQGLQFLFEYFSETQRNKGNFPGRFSGRQFSNSRSEMNVSTLELGDSALYLCASSLGGVVAQYFGPGTRLTVT.

This chain connects TRBV11-2 to TRBJ1-1; D call uncertain. The CDR3 length is 12 residues. V gave up 5 bases and J gave up 0 bases, with 4 bases separating them. Germline CDR1 is SGHAT and CDR2 is FQNNGV. The CDR3 region is CASSRVNTEAFF. The CDR3 DNA reads as TGTGCCAGCAGCCGGGTGAACACTGAAGCTTTCTTT.

The chain uses TRBV13 and TRBJ2-7, with D possibly being TRBD1 (5 bases). CDR1 PRHDT and CDR2 FYEKMQ come from the germline V gene (reference sequence). Trimming removed 2 bases from V and 4 bases from J, with 12 bases in between. This CDR3 region has 14 residues. The CDR3 DNA is TGTGCCAGCAGCTTAAAGGGGCCGGATTACGAGCAGTACTTC. This sequence encodes CASSLKGPDYEQYF.

The rearrangement uses TRBV2 and TRBJ2-5; 8 nucleotides agree with TRBD1. Germline assignment: CDR1 SNHLY and CDR2 FYNNEI. V shed 5 bases, J shed 5 bases, and the junction held 10 bases outside the gene matches. The CDR3 totals 15 residues. The chain's CDR3 is CASSYRQGSGETQYF. The DNA for the CDR3 is TGTGCCAGCAGTTATCGACAGGGGTCTGGGGAGACCCAGTACTTC.

The chain links TRBV27 to TRBJ2-6, with 15 bases matching TRBD2. Germline CDR1 MNHEY, CDR2 SMNVEV (reference sequence). CDR3 size: 24 residues. Germline trimming cut 4 bases from V and 3 bases from J; bases unmatched to any gene: 22. CDR3 sequence: CASSSPTGLAGGYPTSNGANVLTF. CDR3 nucleotides: TGTGCCAGCAGTTCCCCGACCGGACTAGCGGGAGGGTACCCGACCAGCAATGGGGCCAACGTCCTGACTTTC.

The chain has TRBV19 and TRBJ2-1; 8 positions agree with TRBD2. In germline, CDR1 is LNHDA, CDR2 SQIVND (reference sequence). The length of the CDR3 is 13 residues. V was clipped by 5 bases and J by 5 bases; unmatched bases: 2. CDR3 bases: TGTGCCAGTAGTCCGGGAGGGAACAATGAGCAGTTCTTC. It specifies CASSPGGNNEQFF.

This sequence joins TRBV7-8 and TRBJ2-2; TRBD2 is a possible D gene (5 bases). The V gene's germline CDR1 is SGHVS and CDR2 FQNEAQ. This CDR3 has 20 amino acids. V shed 0 bases and J shed 2 bases, with 22 bases lying between them. DNA for the CDR3: TGTGCCAGCAGCTTAGCGACGGCCCTGGGCGACTACCTTAACACCGGGGAGCTGTTTTTT. Protein sequence: CASSLATALGDYLNTGELFF.

V and J are TRBV4-2 and TRBJ2-2; no firm D call. The CDR3 totals 16 residues. The V gene lost 4 bases and the J gene lost 5 bases, with 17 bases spanning the gap. The germline gives CDR1 LGHNA, CDR2 YNFKEQ. CDR3 sequence: CASSLTHEPSTGELFF. For the CDR3, the DNA is TGTGCCAGCAGCCTAACTCACGAACCTTCGACCGGGGAGCTGTTTTTT.

The chain is built from TRBV10-1 and TRBJ2-3, with 7 bases matching TRBD2. The CDR3 extends over 13 amino acids. Trimming took 2 bases from V and 8 from J; bases not matched to a gene: 4. Per germline, CDR1 WNHNN and CDR2 SYGVQD (reference sequence). The CDR3 sequence is CASSEVGEGTQYF. CDR3 DNA sequence: TGCGCCAGCAGTGAGGTAGGGGAGGGTACGCAGTATTTT.

The chain has TRBV29-1 and TRBJ1-1; possibly TRBD1 for D (5 bases). Germline V CDR1 and CDR2: SQVTM, ANQGSEA. Between the trimmed V and J ends, which lost 4 bases and 6 bases, there was a span of 9 bases. The CDR3 contains 11 residues. CDR3 protein: CSVAGGAEAFF. Here the CDR3 DNA reads TGCAGCGTTGCGGGGGGGGCTGAAGCTTTCTTT.

The chain carries TRBV3-1 (or the pseudogene TRBV3-2) and TRBJ1-1, with a tentative D call TRBD1 (6 bases). The CDR3 totals 17 residues. V dropped 0 bases and J dropped 0 bases, with 14 bases sitting between them. Per germline, CDR1 LGHDT and CDR2 YNNKEL (reference sequence). The DNA for the CDR3 is TGTGCCAGCAGCCAAGATAAGGGCGGGGGCCTGAACACTGAAGCTTTCTTT. Protein product: CASSQDKGGGLNTEAFF.

V gene TRBV24-1 combines with J gene TRBJ2-1; 9 bases agree with TRBD2. CDR1 is KGHDR and CDR2 is SFDVKD in the germline V gene. With V trimmed by 3 bases and J by 7 bases, 15 bases remained unmatched. This CDR3 has 18 residues. CDR3 DNA sequence: TGTGCCACCAGTGATGCGGAACGCGGGGGGGCAGCGGGAAATGAGCAGTTCTTC. Translation gives CATSDAERGGAAGNEQFF.

The chain joins TRBV19 to TRBJ2-1; the D gene is possibly TRBD2 (5 bases). Trimming cost V 3 bases and J 5 bases, with 11 bases left between them. In germline, CDR1 is LNHDA, CDR2 SQIVND (reference sequence). This CDR3 contains 14 residues. In nucleotides, the CDR3 is TGTGCCAGTAGTATTCTGGGGAGTAACAATGAGCAGTTCTTC. The encoded protein is CASSILGSNNEQFF.